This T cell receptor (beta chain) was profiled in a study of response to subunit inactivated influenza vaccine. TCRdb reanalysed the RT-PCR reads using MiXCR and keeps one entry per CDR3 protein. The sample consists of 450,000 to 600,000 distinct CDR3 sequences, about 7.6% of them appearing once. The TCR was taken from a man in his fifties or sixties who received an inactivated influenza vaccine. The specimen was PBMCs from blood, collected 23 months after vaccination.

The CDR3 loop reads CAVTSRPSGNTIYF. CDR3 nucleotide sequence: TGTGCCGTCACGTCCCGGCCCTCCGGAAACACCATATATTTT. V usage is TRBV27 and J usage is TRBJ1-3; no clear D gene. The CDR3 runs to 14 residues. Per the germline V gene, CDR1 is MNHEY and CDR2 is SMNVEV (reference sequence). Deletions cut 11 bases from V and 4 bases from J, with 18 bases between.